These 7 T cell receptor beta chains came from one sample sequenced in a study of shared T cell receptors in the human thymus. Libraries were prepared by immunoSEQ multiplex PCR; TCRdb keeps only in-frame clonotypes and omits some of them. Of about 400,000 clones in the sample, 85% to 95% were seen once. Sequenced sample: thymocytes. Source of these receptors: a human donor.

The V gene is TRBV6-6, the J gene TRBJ1-5; D may be TRBD1 (6 bases). The ends were cut back, 8 bases at V and 3 bases at J, with 14 bases in the middle. This CDR3 comprises 14 residues. Per the germline V gene, CDR1 is MNHNY and CDR2 is SVGAGI (reference sequence). The CDR3 spells CASHRDRSNQPQHF. The CDR3 DNA follows: TGTGCCAGCCACCGTGACAGGTCCAATCAGCCCCAGCATTTT.

The V and J genes are TRBV7-9 and TRBJ2-3, with 7 positions matching TRBD2. The trim removed 5 bases at V and 1 base at J, leaving 9 bases unmatched. Germline lookup yields CDR1 SEHNR and CDR2 FQNEAQ (reference sequence). The CDR3 extends over 16 amino acids. In DNA form, the CDR3 reads TGTGCCAGCAGCCCCCACGGGCTAGCGGGCACAGATACGCAGTATTTT. As protein: CASSPHGLAGTDTQYF. The full variable domain, in which reference TRBV7-9 and TRBJ2-3 provide the parts outside the CDR3, is DTGVSQNPRHKITKRGQNVTFRCDPISEHNRLYWYRQTLGQGPEFLTYFQNEAQLEKSRLLSDRFSAERPKGSFSTLEIQRTEQGDSAMYLCASSPHGLAGTDTQYFGPGTRLTVL.

The J gene is TRBJ2-5, the V gene TRBV5-5, with D hard to call. With 2 bases removed from V and 5 bases from J, the gap between germline ends came to 7 bases. The germline gives CDR1 SGHKS, CDR2 YYEKEE (reference sequence). This CDR3 spans 12 amino acids. CDR3 loop: CASSLFCETQYF. Written as DNA, the CDR3 is TGTGCCAGCAGCTTATTCTGCGAGACCCAGTACTTC.

The chain combines TRBV6-5 with TRBJ1-1; weak D call: TRBD1 (5 bases). Germline values: CDR1 MNHEY, CDR2 SVGAGI. Trimming removed 6 bases from V and 2 bases from J, with 16 bases in between. The CDR3 contains 15 residues. The CDR3 nucleotides are TGTGCCAGCAGGACGGGACGCCACACAAACACTGAAGCTTTCTTT. Translated, it gives CASRTGRHTNTEAFF.

A single count supports this clone. The V call is TRBV7-2, the J call TRBJ2-2; D is possibly TRBD1 (5 bases). Trimming removed 3 bases from V and 5 bases from J, with 16 bases in between. The CDR3 loop spans 16 amino acids. Germline assignment: CDR1 SGHTA and CDR2 FQGNSA. CDR3 in amino acids: CASSFKGPKCTGELFF. As DNA, the CDR3 is TGTGCCAGCAGCTTTAAGGGGCCGAAATGTACCGGGGAGCTGTTTTTT.

V gene TRBV6-5 combines with J gene TRBJ1-2, with D perhaps TRBD1 (6 bases). The V end lost 0 bases, the J end lost 4 bases, and 12 bases lay between the germline ends. Looked up from germline, CDR1 is MNHEY and CDR2 is SVGAGI. The CDR3 extends over 15 amino acids. The DNA for the CDR3 is TGTGCCAGCAGTTACTCGCAGGGGCCGGTCTATGGCTACACCTTC. As protein: CASSYSQGPVYGYTF.

V usage is TRBV23-1 and J usage is TRBJ1-5, with 12 bases matching TRBD1. TRBV23-1 is known as an ORF, though its function is uncertain. The CDR3 has 17 amino acids. V was clipped by 1 base and J by 5 bases; unmatched bases: 6. The CDR3 bases are TGCGCCAGCAGTCAATGGGACAGGGGGCGACGAGATCAGCCCCAGCATTTT. Encoded protein: CASSQWDRGRRDQPQHF.